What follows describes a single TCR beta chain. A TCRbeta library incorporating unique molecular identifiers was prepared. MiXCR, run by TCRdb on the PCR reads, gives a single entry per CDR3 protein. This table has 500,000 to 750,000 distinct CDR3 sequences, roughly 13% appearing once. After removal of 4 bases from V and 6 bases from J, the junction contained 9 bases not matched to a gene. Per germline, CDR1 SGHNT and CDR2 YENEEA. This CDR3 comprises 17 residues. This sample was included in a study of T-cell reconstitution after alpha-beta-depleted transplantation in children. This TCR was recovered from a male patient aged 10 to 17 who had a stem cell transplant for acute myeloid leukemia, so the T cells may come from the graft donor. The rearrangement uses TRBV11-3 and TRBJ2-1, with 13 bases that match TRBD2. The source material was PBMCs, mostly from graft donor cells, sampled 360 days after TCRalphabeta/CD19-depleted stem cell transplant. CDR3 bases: TGTGCCAGCAGCTGGGGGCCGGGACTAGCGGGAACCAATGAGCAGTTCTTC. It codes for CASSWGPGLAGTNEQFF.